The 18 T cell receptor beta chains below were found in one sample sequenced in a study of blood T cell repertoires in COVID-19. TCRdb's copy holds only in-frame clones and misses some; the assay was immunoSEQ multiplex PCR. In the table there are 180,000 or so clones, roughly nine tenths of which are singletons. The sequenced material came from PBMCs or T cells enriched from blood (not recorded which). Source of these receptors: a woman in her 40s with acute COVID-19.

The chain has TRBV9 and TRBJ2-7; no firm D call. The V end lost 0 bases, the J end lost 5 bases, and 15 bases lay between the germline ends. The germline V gene encodes CDR1 SGDLS and CDR2 YYNGEE. The CDR3 length is 15 residues. CDR3 bases: TGTGCCAGCAGCGTAGTGGATAGCCCTAGTCACGAGCAGTACTTC. Translation gives CASSVVDSPSHEQYF.

The rearrangement links TRBV5-1 to TRBJ2-7; the match to TRBD2 covers 8 bases. With 7 bases clipped from V and 6 bases from J, the junction kept 9 bases outside the gene matches. CDR1 is SGHRS, CDR2 YFSETQ, per germline. The CDR3 loop spans 13 amino acids. The CDR3 loop reads CASALAGGGEQYF. The CDR3 DNA follows: TGCGCCAGCGCCCTCGCGGGGGGAGGCGAGCAGTACTTC.

The chain has TRBV6-5 and TRBJ2-5; 8 nucleotides agree with TRBD1. The germline V gene has CDR1 MNHEY and CDR2 SVGAGI. The CDR3 runs 16 residues. V lost 4 bases and J lost 10; bases outside the gene matches: 17. CDR3 region: CASSSGTGASGRDQYF. The CDR3 DNA is TGTGCCAGCAGTTCCGGGACAGGAGCCTCGGGTCGGGACCAGTACTTC.

This rearrangement joins TRBV9 to TRBJ1-6; D not resolved. Trimming took off 4 bases at V and 5 bases at J, with 13 bases between the two ends. CDR1 is SGDLS and CDR2 is YYNGEE in the germline V gene. This CDR3 region has 15 residues. The CDR3 coding sequence is TGTGCCAGCAGCCCGAGGGTAGGGAATAATTCACCCCTCCACTTT. It is translated as CASSPRVGNNSPLHF. Full variable domain (outside the CDR3, taken from reference TRBV9 and TRBJ1-6): DSGVTQTPKHLITATGQRVTLRCSPRSGDLSVYWYQQSLDQGLQFLIQYYNGEERAKGNILERFSAQQFPDLHSELNLSSLELGDSALYFCASSPRVGNNSPLHFGNGTRLTVT.

V is TRBV6-2 or TRBV6-3 and J is TRBJ1-5, with D unclear. The germline CDR1 and CDR2 sequences are MNHEY and SVGEGT. The CDR3 is made up of 15 amino acids. V gave up 2 bases and J gave up 3 bases, with 11 bases separating them. The CDR3 DNA sequence: TGTGCCAGCAGTTACCACTCAGGTTACAATCAGCCCCAGCATTTT. It codes for CASSYHSGYNQPQHF.

This clone showed up just once. This chain connects TRBV18 to TRBJ1-1; D uncertain. Germline V gene sequence: CDR1 KGHSH, CDR2 LQKENI. The CDR3 loop spans 14 amino acids. V lost 2 bases and J lost 1, with 8 bases in between. The CDR3 protein is CASSPLLQNTEAFF. Here the CDR3 DNA reads TGTGCCAGCTCACCATTACTACAGAACACTGAAGCTTTCTTT.

This chain joins TRBV10-3 and TRBJ1-1; tentatively, D is TRBD1 (5 bases). This CDR3 spans 13 amino acids. The germline CDR1 and CDR2 sequences are ENHRY and SYGVKD. V lost 1 base and J lost 11, with 14 bases in between. The CDR3 reads CAISEFLGVEAFF. DNA of the CDR3: TGTGCCATCAGTGAGTTTTTAGGGGTTGAGGCTTTCTTT.

Of note for this clone: The sample contains more than one DNA sequence encoding this CDR3. This chain connects TRBV5-1 to TRBJ1-1; unclear D gene. V lost 1 base, J lost 1 base, and 5 bases lay in between. The CDR3 contains 13 residues. The germline CDR1 and CDR2 sequences are SGHRS and YFSETQ. Written as DNA, the CDR3 is TGCGCCAGCAGCTTGCCAGGGAACACTGAAGCTTTCTTT. This translates into CASSLPGNTEAFF. The full variable domain, in which reference TRBV5-1 and TRBJ1-1 provide the parts outside the CDR3, is KAGVTQTPRYLIKTRGQQVTLSCSPISGHRSVSWYQQTPGQGLQFLFEYFSETQRNKGNFPGRFSGRQFSNSRSEMNVSTLELGDSALYLCASSLPGNTEAFFGQGTRLTVV.

The chain recombines TRBV7-2 with TRBJ2-1; 7 bases agree with TRBD2. The CDR3 is 15 residues long. After removal of 6 bases from V and 2 bases from J, the junction contained 7 bases not matched to a gene. Germline CDR1 and CDR2: SGHTA and FQGNSA. The CDR3 coding sequence is TGTGCCAGCAGAGAAGCGGGGAGAGCCTACAATGAGCAGTTCTTC. This encodes CASREAGRAYNEQFF.

The chain is built from TRBV7-9 and TRBJ2-2, with 9 bases fitting TRBD2. There are 16 residues in the CDR3. CDR1 and CDR2 from the germline V gene are SEHNR and FQNEAQ (reference sequence). Trimming removed 7 bases from V and 3 bases from J; junction bases left unmatched: 9. CDR3 nucleotides: TGTGCCAGCATAATGGCGGGAGGGCCGGACACCGGGGAGCTGTTTTTT. This codes for CASIMAGGPDTGELFF.

The chain employs TRBV12-3 or TRBV12-4 and TRBJ2-1, with D possibly TRBD1 on 7 matching bases. This CDR3 is 12 amino acids long. The V end lost 3 bases, the J end lost 13 bases, and 13 bases lay between the germline ends. CDR3 sequence reads: CASSLHRGGQFF. Written as DNA, the CDR3 is TGTGCCAGCAGTTTGCACAGGGGAGGCCAGTTCTTC.

The chain carries TRBV28 and TRBJ2-7; the match to TRBD1 covers 7 bases. The V gene's germline CDR1 is MDHEN and CDR2 SYDVKM. CDR3 length: 13 amino acids. Trimming took 6 bases from V and 1 from J; bases not matched to a gene: 3. This chain's CDR3 is CASRLTGSYEQYF. CDR3 coding DNA: TGTGCCAGCAGGTTGACAGGGTCCTACGAGCAGTACTTC.

The V call is TRBV27, the J call TRBJ2-4; 7 nucleotides align to TRBD2. Germline V gene lookup returns CDR1 MNHEY and CDR2 SMNVEV (reference sequence). The CDR3 loop spans 15 amino acids. The J segment lost 3 bases and the V segment lost 2 bases, leaving 4 bases of the junction unmatched. CDR3: CASSLRASGKNIQYF. The CDR3 region has the DNA TGTGCCAGCAGTTTAAGGGCTAGCGGCAAAAACATTCAGTACTTC.

The rearrangement uses TRBV11-2 and TRBJ2-5; D uncertain. V was trimmed by 5 bases and J by 4 bases, leaving 11 bases between them. The CDR3 length is 13 residues. CDR1 is SGHAT and CDR2 is FQNNGV in the germline V gene. CDR3 sequence reads: CASSLHSRETQYF. The CDR3 DNA sequence: TGTGCCAGCAGCCTTCACAGTCGAGAGACCCAGTACTTC.

J is TRBJ1-2 and V is TRBV19; 9 bases match TRBD1. V was pared by 7 bases and J by 0 bases, with 6 bases of the junction left unmatched. Germline V lookup: CDR1 LNHDA, CDR2 SQIVND (reference sequence). The length of the CDR3 is 15 residues. The CDR3 here is CASNTWTGANYGYTF. In DNA form, the CDR3 reads TGTGCCAGTAATACGTGGACAGGGGCTAACTATGGCTACACCTTC.

The CDR3 loop reads CASSLGPGKVAGTDTQYF. CDR3 nucleotide sequence: TGCGCCAGCAGCTTGGGTCCAGGGAAGGTTGCAGGCACAGATACGCAGTATTTT. The chain carries TRBV5-1 and TRBJ2-3, with D possibly matching TRBD1 (5 bases). From germline, CDR1 is SGHRS and CDR2 YFSETQ. Trimming removed 0 bases from V and 1 base from J, with 18 bases in between. This CDR3 comprises 18 residues.

The V and J genes are TRBV20-1 and TRBJ2-5; perhaps TRBD2 as D (6 bases). The V and J ends lost 5 bases and 12 bases respectively, with 16 bases between them. Germline V gene data show CDR1 as DFQATT and CDR2 as SNEGSKA (reference sequence). The CDR3 runs to 11 residues. In DNA form, the CDR3 reads TGCAGTGCTCGACGGGGACTGTCGGAGTACTTC. Its protein is CSARRGLSEYF.

This chain joins TRBV5-1 and TRBJ1-6; 7 bases match TRBD1. Trimming took 1 base from V and 0 from J; bases not matched to a gene: 7. This CDR3 contains 18 residues. Germline values: CDR1 SGHRS, CDR2 YFSETQ. This chain's CDR3 is CASSLIPRQGSYNSPLHF. Written as DNA, the CDR3 is TGCGCCAGCAGCTTGATCCCCCGACAGGGCTCCTATAATTCACCCCTCCACTTT. Filled out from reference TRBV5-1 and TRBJ1-6, the complete variable domain reads KAGVTQTPRYLIKTRGQQVTLSCSPISGHRSVSWYQQTPGQGLQFLFEYFSETQRNKGNFPGRFSGRQFSNSRSEMNVSTLELGDSALYLCASSLIPRQGSYNSPLHFGNGTRLTVT.